This TCR beta chain was recovered during a study of blood T cell repertoires in COVID-19. The V end lost 4 bases, the J end lost 4 bases, and 13 bases lay between the germline ends. This CDR3 contains 14 residues. Per the germline V gene, CDR1 is MNHEY and CDR2 is SMNVEV (reference sequence). The protocol was immunoSEQ multiplex PCR, while the TCRdb copy is restricted to in-frame clones and leaves out a portion. The sample has a few hundred thousand clones, 87% seen once. This sequence joins TRBV27 and TRBJ1-1, with D possibly being TRBD1 (5 bases). Sequenced material: peripheral blood. The sequence was obtained from a woman aged 18 to 35 who had recovered from COVID-19. For the CDR3, the DNA is TGTGCCAGCAGTTGGGCAGGGCCTGGCACTGAAGCTTTCTTT. It encodes CASSWAGPGTEAFF.